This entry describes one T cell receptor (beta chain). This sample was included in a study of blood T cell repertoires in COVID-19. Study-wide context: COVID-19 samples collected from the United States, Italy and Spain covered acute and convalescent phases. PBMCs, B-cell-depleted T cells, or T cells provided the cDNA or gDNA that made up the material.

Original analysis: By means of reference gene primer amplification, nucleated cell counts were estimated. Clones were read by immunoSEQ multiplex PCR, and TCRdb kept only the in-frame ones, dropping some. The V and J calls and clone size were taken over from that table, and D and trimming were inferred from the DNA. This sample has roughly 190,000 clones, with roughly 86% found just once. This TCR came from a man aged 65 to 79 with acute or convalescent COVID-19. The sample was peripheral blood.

This CDR3 is CASRGTGQETQYF. CDR3 in DNA: TGTGCCAGCAGGGGTACAGGGCAAGAGACCCAGTACTTC. The chain couples TRBV6-5 to TRBJ2-5; tentatively, D is TRBD1 (6 bases). Trimming left V 6 bases short and J 2 bases short, with 10 bases between. This CDR3 contains 13 residues. Germline-derived CDR1 and CDR2 are MNHEY and SVGAGI.